Presented here are 7 T cell receptor beta chains from one specimen sequenced in a study of T cell repertoires in cytomegalovirus infection. TCRdb used MiXCR to reprocess the reads, holding one entry per CDR3 protein. The table includes 150,000 to 200,000 distinct CDR3 sequences, roughly 9% detected once. Sequences were obtained from PBMCs. The origin of the receptors is a human donor in good health (CMV status not recorded). Some clones in this sample may be carry-over from other donors' samples.

This clonotype has a handful of counts. The genes are TRBV29-1 and TRBJ2-2; D remains ambiguous. Trimming removed 4 bases at V and 6 bases at J, with 12 bases between. The CDR3 extends over 13 amino acids. Germline CDR1 is SQVTM and CDR2 is ANQGSEA. In DNA, the CDR3 is TGCAGCGTTGGGGCGACCCGTGCCGGGGAGCTGTTTTTT. It is translated as CSVGATRAGELFF.

This clonotype was counted many times. V usage is TRBV7-7 and J usage is TRBJ2-7; 7 positions match TRBD2. V was pared by 5 bases and J by 2 bases, with 15 bases of the junction left unmatched. Per germline, CDR1 SSHAT and CDR2 FNYEAQ (reference sequence). The CDR3 consists of 17 residues. The CDR3 DNA reads TGTGCCAGCAGCCCCTTCCGGGTCGGGGGGTCCACCTACGAGCAGTACTTC. This gives the protein CASSPFRVGGSTYEQYF.

This clonotype came up a few times. This chain connects TRBV19 to TRBJ2-7; 7 nucleotides line up with TRBD2. The CDR3 is 12 amino acids. Germline-derived CDR1 and CDR2 are LNHDA and SQIVND (reference sequence). Losses at the gene ends were 8 bases for V and 5 bases for J; bases not matched to a gene: 6. CDR3 sequence (DNA): TGTGCCAGTTCCCCGACTAGCCACGAGCAGTACTTC. This encodes CASSPTSHEQYF.

The chain combines TRBV29-1 with TRBJ2-5; D gene unclear. The CDR3 is 13 amino acids. V was shortened by 6 bases and J by 3 bases, with 14 bases between the two germline ends. Germline values: CDR1 SQVTM, CDR2 ANQGSEA. In DNA, the CDR3 is TGCAGCGTCCCCCGGGCTTTCAAAGAGACCCAGTACTTC. Its protein product is CSVPRAFKETQYF.

In DNA, the CDR3 is TGTGCCAGCAGCCAAGACGCGAATCAGCCCCAGCATTTT. It codes for CASSQDANQPQHF. V and J are TRBV14 and TRBJ1-5; no reliable D call. This CDR3 contains 13 residues. The germline gives CDR1 SGHDN, CDR2 FVKESK. The V end lost 0 bases, the J end lost 4 bases, and 4 bases lay between the germline ends.

V is TRBV28 and J is TRBJ1-5, with D tentatively TRBD1 (6 bases). The V gene's germline CDR1 is MDHEN and CDR2 SYDVKM. The CDR3 consists of 14 residues. Trimming removed 5 bases at V and 0 bases at J, with 8 bases between. CDR3 in amino acids: CASSGQISNQPQHF. The CDR3 coding sequence is TGTGCCAGCAGTGGACAGATTAGCAATCAGCCCCAGCATTTT.

This clonotype came up many times. The chain links TRBV27 to TRBJ2-7, with D possibly being TRBD1 (5 bases). Looked up from germline, CDR1 is MNHEY and CDR2 is SMNVEV (reference sequence). The V gene lost 1 base and the J gene lost 6 bases, with 10 bases spanning the gap. The CDR3 spans 13 residues. CDR3 nucleotide sequence: TGTGCCAGCAGTTTATTTGCCCAGGGCGAGCAGTACTTC. Translating gives CASSLFAQGEQYF.